This T cell receptor (beta chain) was sequenced for a study of T-cell memory formation after mild COVID-19. Study-level results: Day 15 to 85 contractors were CD4/CD8 balanced; later expanders leaned CD4+.

This CDR3 is built from 15 residues. Germline values: CDR1 DFQATT, CDR2 SNEGSKA (reference sequence). Trimming cost V 6 bases and J 6 bases; bases outside gene matches: 8. MiXCR was run by TCRdb on the 5' RACE reads, yielding one entry per CDR3 protein. The sample has around 200,000 distinct CDR3 sequences, 16% seen once. Notes on this clonotype: The target antigen is unknown.

Material: PBMCs or a T cell subset sorted from them (not recorded which). The rearrangement uses TRBV20-1 and TRBJ2-1, with 13 nucleotides matching TRBD2. The sequence came from an adult woman who had mild COVID-19 (a few samples of this study predate the infection). Cell type and time point are not known. The CDR3 sequence: CSAPRGLAGTNEQFF. Written as DNA, the CDR3 is TGCAGTGCCCCCCGGGGACTAGCGGGGACCAATGAGCAGTTCTTC.